This T cell receptor (beta chain) was obtained from a study of T cells in Graves' hyperthyroidism and ophthalmopathy. Orbital computed tomography and thyroid ultrasound, together with serum TRAb and thyroxine and clinical symptoms, were used for diagnoses. This clonotype was found many times. The target antigen is unknown. The CDR3 regions of TCR beta were amplified from RNA transcripts. First-round RT-PCR targeting the TCR CDR3 was performed with the HTBI primer set. MiXCR was run by TCRdb on the multiplex PCR reads, yielding one entry per CDR3 protein. The sample yields a few hundred thousand distinct CDR3 sequences, roughly 13% seen once. Overall study results and limits: The majority of expanded thyroid clonotypes above 0.001 also appeared in blood. Ophthalmopathy onset followed model prediction by a median around 6.6 months.

Germline values: CDR1 SGHRS, CDR2 YFSETQ. Trimming took off 4 bases at V and 7 bases at J, with 15 bases between the two ends. CDR3 size: 15 residues. Material: blood. This sequence was found in a woman under 30 with Graves' hyperthyroidism. The rearrangement links TRBV5-1 to TRBJ1-6; D perhaps matches TRBD1 (6 bases). In DNA form, the CDR3 reads TGCGCCAGCAGCCCAGTAACAGGGACGAATTCACCCCTCCACTTT. Encoded protein: CASSPVTGTNSPLHF.